Below are 27 T cell receptor beta chains sequenced from a single sample in a study of CD8+ T cells in alopecia areata. RNA extraction was followed by reverse transcription into cDNA, which acted as the sequencing template. Generated by immunoSEQ multiplex PCR, the TCRdb table keeps only in-frame clones and is missing some. The profile shows 150,000 or so clones, 40% to 50% of them singletons. The source material was CD4+ T cells sorted from blood. The receptors originated from a human donor with alopecia areata.

This clone was observed a handful of times. The chain recombines TRBV30 with TRBJ1-5, with D perhaps matching TRBD1 (5 bases). Between the trimmed V and J ends, which lost 2 bases and 7 bases, there was a span of 12 bases. Germline CDR1 is GTSNPN and CDR2 is SVGIG (reference sequence). The CDR3 has 13 residues. CDR3 sequence: CAWSYQGGQPQHF. CDR3 nucleotide sequence: TGTGCCTGGAGTTACCAGGGAGGCCAGCCCCAGCATTTT.

The chain has TRBV15 and TRBJ2-7; D may match TRBD1 or TRBD2 (5 bases each). V was cut by 0 bases and J by 3 bases, with 12 bases left in between. The germline CDR1 and CDR2 sequences are LNHNV and YYDKDF (reference sequence). The CDR3 covers 15 residues. CDR3 bases: TGTGCCACCAGCAGAGATCCGGGACGTGTCTACGAGCAGTACTTC. This codes for CATSRDPGRVYEQYF.

This clone has only a few counts. This rearrangement joins TRBV29-1 to TRBJ1-1; D possibly corresponds to TRBD1 (5 bases). Germline values: CDR1 SQVTM, CDR2 ANQGSEA. This CDR3 has 14 residues. The V gene lost 7 bases and the J gene lost 1 base, with 16 bases spanning the gap. CDR3 sequence: CSAGGGKGNTEAFF. For the CDR3, the DNA is TGCAGCGCTGGCGGGGGGAAGGGGAACACTGAAGCTTTCTTT.

The rearrangement links TRBV5-1 to TRBJ2-7; the D is unclear. V was clipped by 1 base and J by 4 bases, with 9 bases between them. Germline CDR1 is SGHRS and CDR2 is YFSETQ. There are 13 residues in the CDR3. The CDR3 DNA reads TGCGCCAGCAGCTTGAGGATTGGGTACGAGCAGTACTTC. Amino acid sequence: CASSLRIGYEQYF.

This clone has just one count. The chain recombines TRBV30 with TRBJ2-7, with 11 bases aligning to TRBD1. Germline trimming cut 0 bases from V and 4 bases from J; bases unmatched to any gene: 8. This CDR3 is built from 16 residues. Germline loops: CDR1 GTSNPN, CDR2 SVGIG (reference sequence). The CDR3 DNA is TGTGCCTGGAGTGTACGTCCAGGACAGGGGGCATACGAGCAGTACTTC. Translated: CAWSVRPGQGAYEQYF.

The CDR3 DNA follows: TGCAGTGCTTCCCACGTCACTGAAGCTTTCTTT. This codes for CSASHVTEAFF. The chain recombines TRBV20-1 with TRBJ1-1; D is ambiguous. The CDR3 spans 11 residues. The V and J ends lost 5 bases and 4 bases respectively, with 8 bases between them. CDR1 is DFQATT, CDR2 SNEGSKA, per germline (reference sequence).

The chain links TRBV30 to TRBJ2-1; D is unresolved. Trimming removed 4 bases from V and 2 bases from J, with 9 bases in between. Germline V gene sequence: CDR1 GTSNPN, CDR2 SVGIG (reference sequence). The CDR3 runs 13 residues. The CDR3: CAWTQKAYNEQFF. The CDR3 DNA sequence: TGTGCCTGGACACAGAAAGCCTACAATGAGCAGTTCTTC.

The table lists this clone with a count of one. The chain is built from TRBV29-1 and TRBJ1-2; D gene ambiguous. CDR3 length: 12 residues. V shed 0 bases and J shed 4 bases, with 6 bases lying between them. Germline V lookup: CDR1 SQVTM, CDR2 ANQGSEA. The CDR3 DNA is TGCAGCGTTGAAGATCCGCGCTATGGCTACACCTTC. The encoded protein is CSVEDPRYGYTF.

In its sample, this clone was seen a few times. The V and J genes are TRBV5-1 and TRBJ2-2; D gene ambiguous. The V gene lost 0 bases and the J gene lost 7 bases, with 10 bases spanning the gap. Looked up from germline, CDR1 is SGHRS and CDR2 is YFSETQ. The CDR3 sequence is 14 residues long. For the CDR3, the DNA is TGCGCCAGCAGCTTGGAACTAACCCGCGGGGAGCTGTTTTTT. Its translation is CASSLELTRGELFF.

The chain recombines TRBV2 with TRBJ1-4; TRBD1 is a possible D gene (5 bases). This CDR3 is 13 amino acids long. The V gene lost 4 bases and the J gene lost 7 bases, with 10 bases spanning the gap. In germline, CDR1 is SNHLY, CDR2 FYNNEI. CDR3 sequence reads: CASSVREGEKLFF. The CDR3 region has the DNA TGTGCCAGCAGTGTCAGGGAGGGTGAAAAACTGTTTTTT.

The chain is built from TRBV29-1 and TRBJ2-3; unclear D gene. Trimming removed 8 bases at V and 1 base at J, with 13 bases between. The CDR3 totals 13 residues. CDR1 and CDR2 (germline): SQVTM, ANQGSEA. The CDR3: CSPSGVCTDTQYF. For the CDR3, the DNA is TGCAGCCCCAGTGGTGTTTGCACAGATACGCAGTATTTT.

This rearrangement joins TRBV29-1 to TRBJ2-1; D might be TRBD1 or TRBD2, each matching 5 bases. The CDR3 length is 15 residues. CDR1 and CDR2 from the germline V gene are SQVTM and ANQGSEA. Trimming cost V 3 bases and J 6 bases, with 18 bases left between them. The CDR3 protein is CSVDRFGTPINEQFF. Written as DNA, the CDR3 is TGCAGCGTTGATAGGTTTGGGACGCCGATCAATGAGCAGTTCTTC.

This clone has a handful of counts. V usage is TRBV5-1 and J usage is TRBJ2-3, with D possibly being TRBD1 (6 bases). Trimming removed 0 bases at V and 4 bases at J, with 6 bases between. The germline V gene encodes CDR1 SGHRS and CDR2 YFSETQ. The CDR3 totals 13 residues. The CDR3 DNA reads as TGCGCCAGCAGCTTGGGGACAGCAGATACGCAGTATTTT. Encoded protein: CASSLGTADTQYF.

About this clone itself: This same CDR3 is encoded by further DNA sequences in the sample. CDR3 nucleotide sequence: TGTGCCAGCAGTGTCACCAACTATGGCTACACCTTC. Translating gives CASSVTNYGYTF. V and J are TRBV28 and TRBJ1-2; D remains unclear. CDR1 is MDHEN, CDR2 SYDVKM, per germline. The CDR3 is 12 amino acids. V was clipped by 5 bases and J by 2 bases, with 6 bases between them.

This clone was seen a handful of times. CDR3 residues: CASSDRSRGAFF. In nucleotides, the CDR3 is TGTGCCAGCAGCGACCGGAGCCGTGGAGCTTTCTTT. The J gene is TRBJ1-1, the V gene TRBV7-9; D unresolved. Germline V gives CDR1 SEHNR, CDR2 FQNEAQ (reference sequence). This CDR3 contains 12 residues. V was trimmed by 5 bases and J by 10 bases, leaving 14 bases between them.

This clone was recorded a few times. The chain joins TRBV28 to TRBJ2-1, with 8 bases identical to TRBD2. J lost 3 bases, V lost 7 bases, and 5 bases had no gene match. CDR3 length: 14 amino acids. CDR1 is MDHEN, CDR2 SYDVKM, per germline. The CDR3 spells CASTLSGVYNEQFF. For the CDR3, the DNA is TGTGCCAGCACCCTTAGCGGGGTCTACAATGAGCAGTTCTTC.

This clone was found a few times. The rearrangement links TRBV2 to TRBJ1-1, with D hard to call. V lost 3 bases and J lost 0, with 2 bases in between. The CDR3 is 12 amino acids. The germline gives CDR1 SNHLY, CDR2 FYNNEI. The CDR3 reads CASSEMNTEAFF. The CDR3, as DNA: TGTGCCAGCAGTGAGATGAACACTGAAGCTTTCTTT.

The chain uses TRBV5-1 and TRBJ1-1, with D uncertain. Germline V gene lookup returns CDR1 SGHRS and CDR2 YFSETQ. The CDR3 is 14 amino acids. Trimming cost V 0 bases and J 2 bases, with 8 bases left between them. In DNA form, the CDR3 reads TGCGCCAGCAGCTTGGCGTCCGATAACACTGAAGCTTTCTTT. Translating gives CASSLASDNTEAFF.

The chain has TRBV5-1 and TRBJ2-1; the match to TRBD1 covers 7 bases. This CDR3 has 16 amino acids. The V and J ends lost 2 bases and 8 bases, in that order; junction bases with no gene match: 13. From germline, CDR1 is SGHRS and CDR2 YFSETQ. As DNA, the CDR3 is TGCGCCAGCAGCTTTCTGACAGGGCTGACGAGGGATGAGCAGTTCTTC. The encoded protein is CASSFLTGLTRDEQFF.

This chain connects TRBV27 to TRBJ2-7; TRBD1 aligns across 8 bases. Germline V gene sequence: CDR1 MNHEY, CDR2 SMNVEV (reference sequence). The CDR3 spans 14 residues. Trimming cost V 5 bases and J 2 bases; bases outside gene matches: 5. The CDR3 DNA reads as TGTGCCAGCAGTCTGGACAGGGCGACCTACGAGCAGTACTTC. As protein: CASSLDRATYEQYF.

The sample holds one count of this clone. V is TRBV7-2 and J is TRBJ2-7, with a possible D match to TRBD1 (5 bases). Germline V gene sequence: CDR1 SGHTA, CDR2 FQGNSA. V was clipped by 1 base and J by 5 bases, with 18 bases between them. The CDR3 runs to 16 residues. CDR3 nucleotides: TGTGCCAGCAGCTTAGGATCCCTTACAGGTCTCGACGAGCAGTACTTC. Translation gives CASSLGSLTGLDEQYF.

The rearrangement uses TRBV6-5 and TRBJ2-1; D is perhaps TRBD1 (6 bases). This CDR3 region has 15 residues. CDR1 is MNHEY and CDR2 is SVGAGI in the germline V gene. Trimming took off 6 bases at V and 1 base at J, with 13 bases between the two ends. CDR3 in DNA: TGTGCCAGCAGCCGGGAAAGGGGGTCCTACAATGAGCAGTTCTTC. Residues: CASSRERGSYNEQFF.

The V gene is TRBV29-1, the J gene TRBJ2-2, with D perhaps TRBD1 or TRBD2 (5 bases each). Germline V gene sequence: CDR1 SQVTM, CDR2 ANQGSEA. V dropped 7 bases and J dropped 3 bases, with 6 bases sitting between them. The CDR3 runs to 11 residues. The CDR3 protein is CSGGYTGELFF. The CDR3 DNA reads as TGCAGCGGGGGGTACACCGGGGAGCTGTTTTTT.

J is TRBJ2-1 and V is TRBV9; 9 nucleotides line up with TRBD1. Germline CDR1 and CDR2: SGDLS and YYNGEE. CDR3 length: 15 residues. J was trimmed by 8 bases and V by 3 bases; bases with no gene match: 9. Here the CDR3 reads CASSGPGQGLHEQFF. The CDR3 DNA is TGTGCCAGCAGCGGTCCGGGACAGGGTTTACATGAGCAGTTCTTC.

V gene TRBV9 combines with J gene TRBJ2-1; TRBD2 matches 7 bases. Germline assignment: CDR1 SGDLS and CDR2 YYNGEE. The V and J ends lost 4 bases and 7 bases, in that order; junction bases with no gene match: 5. The CDR3 extends over 13 amino acids. DNA of the CDR3: TGTGCCAGCAGCCGAGGACTAGTTAATGAGCAGTTCTTC. As protein: CASSRGLVNEQFF.

This clone has just a few counts. The chain links TRBV29-1 to TRBJ2-1, with D unclear. Looked up from germline, CDR1 is SQVTM and CDR2 is ANQGSEA. V was shortened by 7 bases and J by 7 bases, with 8 bases between the two germline ends. This CDR3 is 10 amino acids long. CDR3 nucleotides: TGCAGCGGAGAGTTGAATGAGCAGTTCTTC. This translates into CSGELNEQFF.

The rearrangement joins TRBV29-1 to TRBJ2-1; TRBD2 might be the D (6 bases). CDR3 length: 14 amino acids. Trimming cost V 8 bases and J 3 bases, with 17 bases left between them. From germline, CDR1 is SQVTM and CDR2 ANQGSEA. CDR3 coding DNA: TGCAGCACGGCCGGGGGTGCGGTCTACAATGAGCAGTTCTTC. Amino acid sequence: CSTAGGAVYNEQFF.